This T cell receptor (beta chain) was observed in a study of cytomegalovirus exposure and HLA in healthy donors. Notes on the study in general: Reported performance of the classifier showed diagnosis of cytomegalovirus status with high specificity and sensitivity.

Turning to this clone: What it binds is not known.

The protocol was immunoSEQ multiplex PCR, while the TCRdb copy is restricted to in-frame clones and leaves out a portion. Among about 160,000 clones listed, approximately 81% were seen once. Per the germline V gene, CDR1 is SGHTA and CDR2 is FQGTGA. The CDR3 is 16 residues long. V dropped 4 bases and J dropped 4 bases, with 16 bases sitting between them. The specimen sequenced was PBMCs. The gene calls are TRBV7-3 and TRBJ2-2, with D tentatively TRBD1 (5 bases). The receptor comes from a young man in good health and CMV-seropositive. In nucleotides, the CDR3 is TGTGCCAGCAGCTCCCCTTGGGGCGAGATCACCGGGGAGCTGTTTTTT. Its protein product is CASSSPWGEITGELFF.